This T cell receptor beta chain comes out of a study of T cells expressing NK-cell markers (TCRdb year 2020). General notes on the study: TCR beta-chain repertoires were profiled in sorted CD3+CD56+NKG2C+, CD3+CD56+NKG2C- and CD3+CD56-NKG2C+ T-cell subsets from eight donors. Among the eight sequenced donors, seven were HCMV-seropositive and one was HCMV-seronegative. All eight donors whose samples were sequenced were randomly selected healthy volunteers, three of them men and five women. The libraries were sequenced on Illumina HiSeq 2000/2500, MiSeq or NextSeq, producing 2 x 150 bp reads. Overall results and qualifications from the work: In a handful of donors, the dominant CD3+CD56+NKG2C+ clonotypes ranked among the top 10 CD8+ clonotypes, making up roughly 1.0-8% of CD8+ T cells. It remained unclear whether the expanded NKG2C-expressing T cell clones were specific for HCMV antigens. Those dominant clonotypes were again the most abundant among CD3+CD56-NKG2C+ cells in a handful of donors, at roughly 25-60.1%.

A commercial ELISA kit detecting HCMV-specific IgG in serum was used to determine HCMV serostatus. Ficoll density gradient centrifugation was used to isolate peripheral blood mononuclear cells from blood. Sequencing relied on an Illumina HiSeq 2000. The TCR beta cDNA libraries were made using 5'RACE template switching, a step that added both a universal primer site and unique molecular identifiers. cDNA synthesis was primed from the TCR beta constant segment, followed by two successive PCR amplification steps. In the authors' own workflow: MIGEC handled demultiplexing of the reads and grouping by UMI, while MiTCR was used to assemble and quantify clonotypes. Only TCR cDNA sequences supported by at least two reads were kept to exclude erroneous sequences. The tcR package was used for downstream repertoire analysis, with clonotypes matched between fractions based on CDR3 nucleotide sequence plus V segment. VDJmatch was used to annotate antigen specificity against VDJdb, with one amino acid substitution in CDR3 allowed. The reads, reprocessed by TCRdb, yield one row per CDR3 protein sequence and no DNA. These V and J calls rely on TCRdb rather than the paper's analysis. This sample's table carries 150,000 to 170,000 distinct CDR3 sequences. Approximately 35% of the sample is in the top ten clones.

CDR1 and CDR2 are read off the germline V gene (reference sequence) as SEHNR and FQNEAQ. The cysteine opens and the phenylalanine closes a CDR3 of 13 amino acids. The coding DNA is unavailable. In regard to this clonotype: What this receptor recognizes is not known.

Material for sequencing was blood T cells: a sorted CD56 or NKG2C T cell subset, CD4+ or CD8+ T cells, or bulk PBMC T cells (not recorded which). The rearrangement joined TRBV7-9 to TRBJ1-5. The clonotype was recovered from a woman in her fifties or sixties in good health. Donor details come from another sample of the same person, matched by shared clones. CDR3 sequence: CASSHSGGQPQHF.